This T cell receptor (beta chain) came from a study of beta chain features in type 1 diabetes. Every participating donor gave one draw, a heparinised blood sample averaging roughly 100 mL. As every portion of the isolated RNA was reverse transcribed, the sequencing read expressed TCRB transcripts. Libraries were prepared by immunoSEQ multiplex PCR; TCRdb keeps only in-frame clonotypes and omits some of them. The table records about 450,000 clones, over 9.5% of them present only once. V lost 7 bases, J lost 0 bases, and 9 bases lay in between. This CDR3 is built from 12 residues. Per germline, CDR1 SQVTM and CDR2 ANQGSEA.

Specimen: naive CD4+ T cells from blood. The chain employs TRBV29-1 and TRBJ1-1; D gene unclear. The sequence was obtained from a woman under 30 in good health. Written as DNA, the CDR3 is TGCAGCGGTAGCGCAGTGAACACTGAAGCTTTCTTT. Encoded protein: CSGSAVNTEAFF.